This entry lists 12 T cell receptor beta chains sequenced from one sample in a study of response to subunit inactivated influenza vaccine. TCRdb fed the RT-PCR reads into MiXCR, producing one record per CDR3 protein. The sample carries around 530,000 distinct CDR3 sequences, more than 15% recorded once. The sample in question was CD4+ T cells sorted from PBMCs, obtained approximately 25 months after vaccination. Every receptor here comes from a man aged 50 to 69 who received an inactivated influenza vaccine.

V is TRBV15 and J is TRBJ2-7; D uncertain. The CDR3 spans 13 residues. V lost 0 bases, J lost 2 bases, and 5 bases lay in between. Germline CDR1 LNHNV, CDR2 YYDKDF (reference sequence). The chain's CDR3 is CATSRDGPYEQYF. The CDR3 DNA reads TGTGCCACCAGCAGAGACGGTCCCTACGAGCAGTACTTC.

The rearrangement links TRBV7-2 to TRBJ2-3; 8 nucleotides agree with TRBD2. Germline V gene sequence: CDR1 SGHTA, CDR2 FQGNSA. V was pared by 5 bases and J by 5 bases, with 9 bases of the junction left unmatched. The CDR3 length is 15 residues. The CDR3 here is CASSIGSGMRDTQYF. In nucleotides, the CDR3 is TGTGCCAGCAGCATCGGTAGCGGGATGAGAGATACGCAGTATTTT.

The gene calls are TRBV30 and TRBJ1-6, with D maybe TRBD1 (6 bases). CDR1 and CDR2 (germline): GTSNPN, SVGIG (reference sequence). CDR3 length: 14 amino acids. V was pared by 4 bases and J by 6 bases, with 13 bases between. The CDR3 coding sequence is TGTGCCTGGATCGTCAGGGGTTCTAATTCACCCCTCCACTTT. Translation gives CAWIVRGSNSPLHF.

The chain recombines TRBV18 with TRBJ1-6; TRBD1 matches 11 bases. There are 15 residues in the CDR3. Germline V gene data show CDR1 as KGHSH and CDR2 as LQKENI. The V gene end was trimmed by 5 bases and the J gene end by 7 bases; junction bases not matched to a gene: 4. The CDR3 spells CASSAGTGGNSPLHF. In DNA form, the CDR3 reads TGTGCCAGCTCAGCCGGGACAGGGGGGAATTCACCCCTCCACTTT.

This clonotype has a handful of counts. This chain joins TRBV5-5 and TRBJ2-7; 9 bases map to TRBD1. Germline CDR1 is SGHKS and CDR2 is YYEKEE (reference sequence). The CDR3 covers 14 residues. V lost 2 bases, J lost 6 bases, and 6 bases stayed unmatched. This chain's CDR3 is CASSFTGQGSEQYF. CDR3 DNA sequence: TGTGCCAGCAGCTTTACGGGACAGGGCTCCGAGCAGTACTTC.

In its sample, this clonotype was seen a few times. The chain recombines TRBV11-2 with TRBJ2-7; no clear D gene. V dropped 2 bases and J dropped 2 bases, with 10 bases sitting between them. CDR3 length: 14 residues. Germline V gene data show CDR1 as SGHAT and CDR2 as FQNNGV. CDR3 amino acids: CASSLMTGTYEQYF. The CDR3 DNA is TGTGCCAGCAGCTTAATGACCGGAACCTACGAGCAGTACTTC.

The chain is built from TRBV10-2 and TRBJ1-1, with D maybe TRBD1 (6 bases). V gave up 6 bases and J gave up 1 base, with 12 bases separating them. Germline lookup yields CDR1 WSHSY and CDR2 SAAADI. The length of the CDR3 is 14 residues. The CDR3: CASRDWTANTEAFF. CDR3 coding DNA: TGCGCCAGCAGGGATTGGACAGCGAACACTGAAGCTTTCTTT.

The chain joins TRBV18 to TRBJ2-5; 7 bases match TRBD2. Germline V gene sequence: CDR1 KGHSH, CDR2 LQKENI. CDR3 length: 15 amino acids. J was trimmed by 5 bases and V by 2 bases; bases with no gene match: 8. The CDR3 here is CASSPETSRFETQYF. The CDR3 DNA sequence: TGTGCCAGCTCACCAGAGACTAGCAGGTTTGAGACCCAGTACTTC.

This clonotype was detected many times. The rearrangement joins TRBV12-3 or TRBV12-4 to TRBJ2-3; 11 bases align to TRBD2. Trimming removed 2 bases from V and 6 bases from J; junction bases left unmatched: 4. This CDR3 contains 15 residues. The CDR3 DNA sequence: TGTGCCAGCAGTTTACAACTAGCGGGGGCGGATACGCAGTATTTT. Amino acid sequence: CASSLQLAGADTQYF.

The rearrangement joins TRBV6-2 or TRBV6-3 to TRBJ2-5; D is possibly TRBD2 (5 bases). V was trimmed by 8 bases and J by 5 bases, leaving 12 bases between them. This CDR3 is 12 amino acids long. In germline, CDR1 is MNHEY, CDR2 SVGEGT. The CDR3 DNA follows: TGTGCCAGCTGTCGGGGAATCGAGACCCAGTACTTC. It translates to CASCRGIETQYF.

A few counts support this clonotype. The CDR3: CSAREWGASGGLNYNEQFF. In DNA form, the CDR3 reads TGCAGTGCTAGAGAATGGGGGGCTAGCGGGGGCTTAAATTACAATGAGCAGTTCTTC. V gene TRBV20-1 combines with J gene TRBJ2-1; 10 bases match TRBD2. Germline CDR1 reads DFQATT; CDR2 reads SNEGSKA (reference sequence). Trimming took 0 bases from V and 4 from J; bases not matched to a gene: 15. The CDR3 runs to 19 residues.

Concerning this clonotype: A much larger clone lies a single base off, so this may be a read error. The chain couples TRBV7-2 to TRBJ2-7; the D is unclear. The V gene's germline CDR1 is SGHTA and CDR2 FQGNSA. CDR3 size: 13 residues. Between the trimmed V and J ends, which lost 0 bases and 2 bases, there was a span of 5 bases. The CDR3 sequence: CASSLALTYEQYF. The CDR3 DNA reads as TGTGCCAGCAGCTTAGCACTGACCTACGAGCAGTACTTC.